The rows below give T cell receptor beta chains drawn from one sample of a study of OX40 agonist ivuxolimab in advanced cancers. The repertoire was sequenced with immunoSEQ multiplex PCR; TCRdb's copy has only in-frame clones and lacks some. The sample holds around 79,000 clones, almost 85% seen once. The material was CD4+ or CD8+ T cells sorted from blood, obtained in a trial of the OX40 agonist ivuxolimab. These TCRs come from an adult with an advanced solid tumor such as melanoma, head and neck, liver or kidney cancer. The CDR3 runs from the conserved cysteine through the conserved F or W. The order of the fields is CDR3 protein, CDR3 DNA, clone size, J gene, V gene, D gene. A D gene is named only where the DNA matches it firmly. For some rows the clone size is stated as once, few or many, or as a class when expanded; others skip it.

CDR3: CASSLDTGHMNTEAFF
DNA: TGCGCCAGCAGCTTGGATACGGGTCACATGAACACTGAAGCTTTCTTT
size: many
J: TRBJ1-1
V: TRBV5-1
D: -

CDR3: CASSLGISSNQPQHF
DNA: TGTGCCAGCAGCTTGGGGATATCTAGCAATCAGCCCCAGCATTTT
size: -
J: TRBJ1-5
V: TRBV5-8
D: -

CDR3: CASSFQGARYGYTF
DNA: TGTGCCAGCAGCTTCCAGGGGGCACGATATGGCTACACCTTC
size: -
J: TRBJ1-2
V: TRBV5-4
D: TRBD1

CDR3: CASGARAPPGPQHF
DNA: TGTGCCAGCGGGGCCCGGGCACCACCCGGCCCCCAGCATTTT
size: -
J: TRBJ1-5
V: TRBV6-1
D: -

CDR3: CASSLTSTTEKLFF
DNA: TGCGCCAGCAGCTTGACAAGCACGACCGAAAAACTGTTTTTT
size: -
J: TRBJ1-4
V: TRBV5-1
D: -

CDR3: CASSLRTQGESFF
DNA: TGTGCCAGCAGCCTGAGGACTCAGGGGGAGTCGTTCTTC
size: -
J: TRBJ2-1
V: TRBV5-4
D: TRBD1

CDR3: CASSLAGATEAFF
DNA: TGTGCCAGCAGTTTAGCAGGGGCCACTGAAGCTTTCTTT
size: -
J: TRBJ1-1
V: TRBV27
D: -

CDR3: CASSPGQGETQYF
DNA: TGTGCCAGCAGCCCCGGACAGGGGGAGACCCAGTACTTC
size: -
J: TRBJ2-5
V: TRBV5-4
D: TRBD1

CDR3: CASSLYRGLGNQPQHF
DNA: TGTGCCAGCAGCTTGTACAGGGGGCTCGGCAATCAGCCCCAGCATTTT
size: -
J: TRBJ1-5
V: TRBV5-6
D: TRBD1

CDR3: CASSFQSRGASGGYTF
DNA: TGTGCCAGCAGCTTTCAATCCAGGGGAGCAAGCGGAGGCTACACCTTC
size: few
J: TRBJ1-2
V: TRBV7-9
D: -

CDR3: CASSSEEVVTKNIQYF
DNA: TGTGCCAGCAGCTCCGAAGAGGTCGTGACCAAAAACATTCAGTACTTC
size: -
J: TRBJ2-4
V: TRBV7-9
D: -

CDR3: CASSLDGGTSYEQYF
DNA: TGCGCCAGCAGCTTGGACGGCGGTACATCCTACGAGCAGTACTTC
size: -
J: TRBJ2-7
V: TRBV5-1
D: -

CDR3: CASAPGGVYTEAFF
DNA: TGTGCCAGCGCCCCGGGTGGGGTTTACACTGAAGCTTTCTTT
size: -
J: TRBJ1-1
V: TRBV6-1
D: -

CDR3: CASSYFDQPQHF
DNA: TGTGCCAGCAGTTATTTCGATCAGCCCCAGCATTTT
size: -
J: TRBJ1-5
V: TRBV6-1
D: -

CDR3: CASSDLIYGYTF
DNA: TGTGCCAGCTCAGACCTAATCTATGGCTACACCTTC
size: -
J: TRBJ1-2
V: TRBV18
D: -

CDR3: CASSLESGTLYF
DNA: TGTGCCAGCAGCTTAGAGTCGGGAACGTTGTACTTC
size: once
J: TRBJ2-7
V: TRBV7-9
D: -

CDR3: CASKQAGRGNYGYTF
DNA: TGTGCCAGCAAGCAGGCCGGCCGGGGTAACTATGGCTACACCTTC
size: -
J: TRBJ1-2
V: TRBV6-5
D: -

CDR3: CASSFGIGQTNEKLFF
DNA: TGCGCCAGCAGCTTCGGGATAGGGCAGACGAATGAAAAACTGTTTTTT
size: few
J: TRBJ1-4
V: TRBV4-1
D: -

CDR3: CASSYVDSGANVLTF
DNA: TGTGCCAGCAGTTACGTGGACTCTGGGGCCAACGTCCTGACTTTC
size: -
J: TRBJ2-6
V: TRBV6-5
D: -

CDR3: CASSITGANQPQHF
DNA: TGTGCCAGTAGTATAACAGGAGCAAATCAGCCCCAGCATTTT
size: -
J: TRBJ1-5
V: TRBV19
D: -

CDR3: CASSPPSQSSAGELFF
DNA: TGTGCCAGCTCACCACCGTCCCAGAGCTCCGCCGGGGAGCTGTTTTTT
size: -
J: TRBJ2-2
V: TRBV18
D: -

CDR3: CASSPQGGVISPLHF
DNA: TGTGCCAGCAGCCCGCAGGGTGGTGTAATTTCACCCCTCCACTTT
size: few
J: TRBJ1-6
V: TRBV11-2
D: -

CDR3: CASRRGDSSGNTIYF
DNA: TGTGCCAGCAGACGGGGGGACAGCTCTGGAAACACCATATATTTT
size: -
J: TRBJ1-3
V: TRBV6-5
D: TRBD1

CDR3: CASSEGTGLSYEQYF
DNA: TGTGCCAGCAGTGAAGGGACGGGACTCTCCTACGAGCAGTACTTC
size: -
J: TRBJ2-7
V: TRBV2
D: -

CDR3: CAIGVSGGQGTQYF
DNA: TGTGCCATCGGGGTGAGCGGGGGTCAAGGGACCCAGTACTTC
size: -
J: TRBJ2-5
V: TRBV10-3
D: TRBD2

CDR3: CASSLFGSGANVLTF
DNA: TGTGCCAGCAGCTTATTCGGCTCTGGGGCCAACGTCCTGACTTTC
size: -
J: TRBJ2-6
V: TRBV13
D: -

CDR3: CSVVGPLGYGYTF
DNA: TGCAGCGTTGTCGGCCCACTCGGCTATGGCTACACCTTC
size: -
J: TRBJ1-2
V: TRBV29-1
D: -

CDR3: CASSCDGHFNEKLFF
DNA: TGTGCCAGCAGCTGCGACGGACACTTTAATGAAAAACTGTTTTTT
size: -
J: TRBJ1-4
V: TRBV5-7
D: -

CDR3: CSVETGYYEQYF
DNA: TGCAGCGTTGAAACAGGCTACTACGAGCAGTACTTC
size: -
J: TRBJ2-7
V: TRBV29-1
D: -

CDR3: CASSLALTGGYGYTF
DNA: TGTGCCAGCAGCTTAGCGCTTACAGGGGGCTATGGCTACACCTTC
size: -
J: TRBJ1-2
V: TRBV7-9
D: TRBD1

CDR3: CASSLYPGGGYEQYF
DNA: TGTGCCAGCAGTTTATACCCAGGAGGGGGCTACGAGCAGTACTTC
size: -
J: TRBJ2-7
V: TRBV27
D: -

CDR3: CASSYRGQGDYEQYF
DNA: TGTGCCAGCAGCTACCGGGGACAGGGCGACTACGAGCAGTACTTC
size: -
J: TRBJ2-7
V: TRBV11-2
D: TRBD1

CDR3: CASRPSGYTDTQYF
DNA: TGTGCCAGCAGGCCTAGCGGCTACACAGATACGCAGTATTTT
size: -
J: TRBJ2-3
V: TRBV7-3
D: TRBD2

CDR3: CASSPGGSSYNSPLHF
DNA: TGTGCCAGCAGCCCCGGGGGGAGCTCCTATAATTCACCCCTCCACTTT
size: once
J: TRBJ1-6
V: TRBV9
D: -

CDR3: CASSPFPTRPYTDTQYF
DNA: TGTGCCAGCAGCCCCTTCCCAACGCGGCCCTACACAGATACGCAGTATTTT
size: -
J: TRBJ2-3
V: TRBV13
D: -

CDR3: CASSIRLELYEQYF
DNA: TGTGCCAGTAGTATTAGGCTAGAACTCTACGAGCAGTACTTC
size: -
J: TRBJ2-7
V: TRBV19
D: -

CDR3: CASLSYQGQRYGYTF
DNA: TGTGCCAGCTTATCGTACCAAGGGCAGCGCTATGGCTACACCTTC
size: -
J: TRBJ1-2
V: TRBV18
D: -

CDR3: CASSIGMNTEAFF
DNA: TGTGCCAGTAGTATTGGGATGAACACTGAAGCTTTCTTT
size: once
J: TRBJ1-1
V: TRBV19
D: -

CDR3: CASSSREGPGYEQYF
DNA: TGCGCCAGCAGCTCGCGGGAAGGGCCGGGCTACGAGCAGTACTTC
size: -
J: TRBJ2-7
V: TRBV5-1
D: -

CDR3: CASSYQTGYNEQFF
DNA: TGTGCCAGCAGTTACCAAACAGGATACAATGAGCAGTTCTTC
size: -
J: TRBJ2-1
V: TRBV6-6
D: -

CDR3: CASSFRDAQETQYF
DNA: TGTGCCAGCAGCTTCCGGGACGCCCAAGAGACCCAGTACTTC
size: -
J: TRBJ2-5
V: TRBV6-1
D: -

CDR3: CASSLGTGKETQYF
DNA: TGTGCCAGCAGTCTCGGGACAGGGAAAGAGACCCAGTACTTC
size: -
J: TRBJ2-5
V: TRBV6-4
D: TRBD1

CDR3: CAISDPVRTSLYEQYF
DNA: TGTGCCATCAGTGACCCGGTGCGTACGTCCCTCTACGAGCAGTACTTC
size: -
J: TRBJ2-7
V: TRBV10-3
D: -

CDR3: CASSSSGTGENYGYTF
DNA: TGTGCCAGCAGTTCCTCCGGGACAGGGGAAAACTATGGCTACACCTTC
size: -
J: TRBJ1-2
V: TRBV6-5
D: TRBD1

CDR3: CASSSQGVDEQYF
DNA: TGTGCCAGCAGCTCGCAGGGGGTCGACGAGCAGTACTTC
size: -
J: TRBJ2-7
V: TRBV11-2
D: TRBD1

CDR3: CSVGDQLRGYTF
DNA: TGCAGCGTTGGCGACCAGCTACGGGGCTACACCTTC
size: few
J: TRBJ1-2
V: TRBV29-1
D: -

CDR3: CASSPGLSNTGELFF
DNA: TGTGCCAGCAGCCCGGGACTTTCGAACACCGGGGAGCTGTTTTTT
size: -
J: TRBJ2-2
V: TRBV7-3
D: -

CDR3: CASSLERPPQDTQYF
DNA: TGCGCCAGCAGCTTGGAAAGGCCACCCCAAGATACGCAGTATTTT
size: -
J: TRBJ2-3
V: TRBV5-1
D: -

CDR3: CASSGLGSGANVLTF
DNA: TGTGCCAGCAGCGGGCTGGGATCCGGGGCCAACGTCCTGACTTTC
size: -
J: TRBJ2-6
V: TRBV5-4
D: -

CDR3: CASRQGIFSDTQYF
DNA: TGTGCCAGTCGGCAGGGTATTTTTTCGGATACGCAGTATTTT
size: -
J: TRBJ2-3
V: TRBV19
D: -